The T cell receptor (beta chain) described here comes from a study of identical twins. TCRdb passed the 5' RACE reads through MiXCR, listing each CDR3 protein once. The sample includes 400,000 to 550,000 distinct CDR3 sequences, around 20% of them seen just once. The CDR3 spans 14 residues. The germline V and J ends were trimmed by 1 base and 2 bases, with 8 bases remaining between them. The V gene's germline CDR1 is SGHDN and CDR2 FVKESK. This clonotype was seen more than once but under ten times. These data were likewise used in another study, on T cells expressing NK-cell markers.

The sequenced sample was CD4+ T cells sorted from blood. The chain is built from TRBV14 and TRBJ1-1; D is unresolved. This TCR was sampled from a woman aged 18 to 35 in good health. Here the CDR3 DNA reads TGTGCCAGCAGCCAAGGCACCTTTAACACTGAAGCTTTCTTT. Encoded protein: CASSQGTFNTEAFF.